This T cell receptor (beta chain) stems from a study of CD39 and CD103 CD8 tumor-infiltrating T cells. CDR1 is LGHNA and CDR2 is YNFKEQ in the germline V gene. The CDR3 has 13 residues. V was clipped by 7 bases and J by 1 base, with 10 bases between them. DNA input per subset was about 10,000 to 100,000 sorted cells. Sequencing was performed with immunoSEQ multiplex PCR; in TCRdb, only in-frame clones are kept and a portion is missing. Among approximately 700 clones listed, around three fifths were seen once. This receptor was obtained from a human donor with head and neck squamous cell carcinoma. The specimen sequenced was CD39+ CD103+ CD8+ T cells sorted from the tumor. The subset here: CD103+CD39+ double-positive CD45RA- CD8 T cells. The chain links TRBV4-2 to TRBJ1-1, with a tentative D call TRBD1 (5 bases). CDR3: CASMVQGNTEAFF. CDR3 DNA: TGTGCCAGCATGGTTCAGGGGAACACTGAAGCTTTCTTT.